Following are 12 T cell receptor beta chains from one sample sequenced in a study of CD8 T cells in ankylosing spondylitis. TCRdb fed the 5' RACE reads into MiXCR, producing one record per CDR3 protein. The table includes approximately 260,000 distinct CDR3 sequences, around 9.1% detected once. Sequencing was carried out using blood, either unsorted or a sorted T cell fraction (not recorded which). The receptor source for this set is a male donor with ankylosing spondylitis or in good health (not recorded which).

The rearrangement uses TRBV5-1 and TRBJ2-3, with a possible D match to TRBD2 (5 bases). The CDR3 consists of 17 residues. Germline CDR1 and CDR2: SGHRS and YFSETQ. V was shortened by 3 bases and J by 1 base, with 18 bases between the two germline ends. The CDR3 DNA follows: TGCGCCAGCAGCTCAAGCTTACTAGACCTAGGCACAGATACGCAGTATTTT. Its translation is CASSSSLLDLGTDTQYF.

This clonotype was recorded at least ten times. This chain links TRBV6-1 with TRBJ1-1; TRBD1 might be the D (6 bases). This CDR3 has 15 amino acids. V was shortened by 8 bases and J by 6 bases, with 22 bases between the two germline ends. Germline CDR1 MNHNS, CDR2 SASEGT. The CDR3 sequence is CASGAEGRGSPEAFF. DNA of the CDR3: TGTGCCAGCGGCGCCGAGGGCAGGGGTTCTCCTGAAGCTTTCTTT.

This CDR3 is CASSPPGTDKDEQYF. CDR3 bases: TGTGCCAGCAGCCCTCCCGGGACGGATAAAGACGAGCAGTACTTC. The rearrangement joins TRBV7-9 to TRBJ2-7; D assignment may be TRBD1 or TRBD2 (5 bases each). The CDR3 runs to 15 residues. The germline CDR1 and CDR2 sequences are SEHNR and FQNEAQ (reference sequence). Deletions cut 5 bases from V and 5 bases from J, with 19 bases between.

At least ten counts were recorded for this clonotype. V gene TRBV5-1 combines with J gene TRBJ1-1; a weak D match, TRBD1 (5 bases). Germline V gene lookup returns CDR1 SGHRS and CDR2 YFSETQ. CDR3 length: 15 residues. V lost 4 bases and J lost 1, with 14 bases in between. CDR3 residues: CASSLGPRGNTEAFF. DNA for the CDR3: TGCGCCAGCAGCCTGGGACCGAGGGGGAACACTGAAGCTTTCTTT. Looking up the rest from reference TRBV5-1 and TRBJ1-1 gives the full variable domain: KAGVTQTPRYLIKTRGQQVTLSCSPISGHRSVSWYQQTPGQGLQFLFEYFSETQRNKGNFPGRFSGRQFSNSRSEMNVSTLELGDSALYLCASSLGPRGNTEAFFGQGTRLTVV.

This clonotype was picked up many times. The J gene is TRBJ2-2, the V gene TRBV4-3; 7 bases line up with TRBD2. The germline CDR1 and CDR2 sequences are LGHNA and YSLEER. V lost 8 bases, J lost 3 bases, and 6 bases stayed unmatched. This CDR3 has 14 amino acids. The CDR3 loop reads CASGTNDYTGELFF. The CDR3 nucleotides are TGCGCCAGCGGGACTAACGACTACACCGGGGAGCTGTTTTTT.

This clonotype was counted at least ten times. The chain carries TRBV5-1 and TRBJ1-1; TRBD1 aligns across 8 bases. Trimming at V came to 2 bases and at J to 0 bases, leaving 6 bases not matched to a gene. The CDR3 spans 16 residues. Germline V gives CDR1 SGHRS, CDR2 YFSETQ. This chain's CDR3 is CASSLGTGFMNTEAFF. The DNA of the CDR3 is TGCGCCAGCAGCTTAGGGACAGGATTCATGAACACTGAAGCTTTCTTT.

This chain connects TRBV19 to TRBJ2-3; TRBD2 matches at 14 bases. V lost 4 bases and J lost 9; bases outside the gene matches: 9. The CDR3 loop spans 16 amino acids. The germline V gene encodes CDR1 LNHDA and CDR2 SQIVND (reference sequence). The DNA of the CDR3 is TGTGCCAGTAGTAGGGGACTAGCGGGAGTATTAGAGACGCAGTATTTT. This encodes CASSRGLAGVLETQYF.

Only a few counts were recorded for this clonotype. The J gene is TRBJ1-4, the V gene TRBV20-1; the match to TRBD1 covers 9 bases. Germline-derived CDR1 and CDR2 are DFQATT and SNEGSKA (reference sequence). J was trimmed by 7 bases and V by 6 bases; bases with no gene match: 9. This CDR3 has 14 amino acids. The CDR3 protein is CSADRRDRAEKLFF. The CDR3 DNA reads TGCAGTGCGGATCGGCGGGACAGGGCTGAAAAACTGTTTTTT.

This clonotype was counted many times. The CDR3 is CATSRGALRRSSRVTDTQYF. The CDR3 DNA sequence: TGTGCCACCAGCAGAGGGGCCCTACGTAGATCCTCAAGGGTCACAGATACGCAGTATTTT. The V gene is TRBV15, the J gene TRBJ2-3; D gene unclear. The V gene lost 1 base and the J gene lost 2 bases, with 25 bases spanning the gap. From germline, CDR1 is LNHNV and CDR2 YYDKDF (reference sequence). This CDR3 is built from 20 residues.

The chain recombines TRBV5-6 with TRBJ2-3; D remains unclear. Germline CDR1 SGHDT, CDR2 YYEEEE. This CDR3 has 12 amino acids. Trimming took off 5 bases at V and 3 bases at J, with 7 bases between the two ends. This chain's CDR3 is CASRVGTDTQYF. DNA of the CDR3: TGTGCCAGCAGGGTAGGGACAGATACGCAGTATTTT.

This clonotype was counted many times. The rearrangement links TRBV12-3 or TRBV12-4 to TRBJ1-1; TRBD1 matches 8 bases. CDR3 length: 16 amino acids. The V segment lost 6 bases and the J segment 3 bases; nucleotides outside the gene matches: 12. DNA for the CDR3: TGTGCCAGCAGCTTGAAACGGACAGGGTGGGACACTGAAGCTTTCTTT. Its translation: CASSLKRTGWDTEAFF.

There are many counts of this clonotype. The chain is built from TRBV29-1 and TRBJ1-1, with TRBD1 as a possible D gene (5 bases). The V end was cut by 2 bases, the J end by 8 bases, with 18 bases between. The V gene's germline CDR1 is SQVTM and CDR2 ANQGSEA. The CDR3 totals 14 residues. The CDR3 is CSVERGSVNPEAFF. The CDR3, as DNA: TGCAGCGTTGAACGGGGCTCCGTTAACCCGGAAGCTTTCTTT.